This T cell receptor (beta chain) was observed in a study of blood T cell repertoires in COVID-19. Across the whole study: The origin of the acute and convalescent COVID-19 samples was the United States, Italy and Spain. PBMCs, B-cell-depleted T cells, or T cells provided the cDNA or gDNA that made up the material.

Trimming left V 5 bases short and J 8 bases short, with 18 bases between. Germline V lookup: CDR1 LNHDA, CDR2 SQIVND (reference sequence). The CDR3 has 14 amino acids. Per the original methods: Reference gene primer amplification in the assay estimated nucleated cell counts. Sequencing was performed with immunoSEQ multiplex PCR; in TCRdb, only in-frame clones are kept and a portion is missing. V, J and clone size reflect that table, while D and trimming were determined from the DNA. The repertoire holds about 52,000 clones, with 85% to 90% as singletons. The chain is built from TRBV19 and TRBJ1-2; D perhaps matches TRBD1 (6 bases). The receptor's source is a man between 65 and 79 years old with acute or convalescent COVID-19. Sequencing input: peripheral blood. CDR3 sequence: CASSPTTGDTGYTF. The CDR3, as DNA: TGTGCCAGTAGTCCAACAACTGGGGACACAGGCTACACCTTC. Looking up the rest from reference TRBV19 and TRBJ1-2 gives the full variable domain: DGGITQSPKYLFRKEGQNVTLSCEQNLNHDAMYWYRQDPGQGLRLIYYSQIVNDFQKGDIAEGYSVSREKKESFPLTVTSAQKNPTAFYLCASSPTTGDTGYTFGSGTRLTVV.